Listed below are T cell receptor beta chains from one sample, sequenced in a study of cytomegalovirus exposure and HLA in healthy donors. Data came from immunoSEQ multiplex PCR; TCRdb stores just in-frame clones and leaves some out. The sample has about 160,000 clones, around 83% seen once; the top ten hold approximately 1%. Sequenced: PBMCs. These receptors all stem from a girl aged 2 to 10 in good health and CMV-seropositive. The CDR3 runs from the conserved cysteine through the conserved F or W. Fields, in order: V gene, D gene, J gene, clone size, CDR3 DNA, CDR3 protein. The D gene is left open where the match is weak. Not every row has a clone size; where given, it reads once, few, many or a size class.

TRBV28	.	TRBJ1-5	.	TGTGCCAGCAGTATTGCGGGTCTCAGGTACAATCAGCCCCAGCATTTT	CASSIAGLRYNQPQHF
TRBV5-1	.	TRBJ1-1	.	TGCGCCAGCAGCTTGGGTGGGGGAGGCACTGAAGCTTTCTTT	CASSLGGGGTEAFF
TRBV25-1	.	TRBJ1-4	.	TGTGCCAGCAGTGAATTCGCGGGAACGAATGAAAAACTGTTTTTT	CASSEFAGTNEKLFF
TRBV10-3	TRBD1	TRBJ1-1	.	TGTGCCACCGCCTGGTTTCGGGGCAGGGGGGACACTGAAGCTTTCTTT	CATAWFRGRGDTEAFF
TRBV7-9	.	TRBJ2-7	.	TGTTCCAGCAGCTTAGATATCTACGAGCAGTACTTC	CSSSLDIYEQYF
TRBV5-6	TRBD2	TRBJ2-7	.	TGTGCCAGCAGCTTCCTGGGCGGGAGGGCCTCCTACGAGCAGTACTTC	CASSFLGGRASYEQYF
TRBV6-5	.	TRBJ1-5	.	TGTGCCAGCAGTTACTCGAGAGCTAGCAATCAGCCCCAGCATTTT	CASSYSRASNQPQHF
TRBV25-1	.	TRBJ2-5	.	TGTGCCAGCACCGTCGGGGTGGAGACCCAGTACTTC	CASTVGVETQYF
TRBV4-1	.	TRBJ1-5	.	TGCGCCAGCAGCCAAGATCCGGATCAGCCCCAGCATTTT	CASSQDPDQPQHF
TRBV4-1	.	TRBJ2-1	.	TGCGCCAGCAGCCAAATCCCCGTAGATGACTACAATGAGCAGTTCTTC	CASSQIPVDDYNEQFF
TRBV4-2	.	TRBJ2-2	.	TGTGCCAGCAGCCCTACAGGGCCCGGGGACACCGGGGAGCTGTTTTTT	CASSPTGPGDTGELFF
TRBV5-4	.	TRBJ1-3	.	TGTGCCAGCAGCCGACGGGAGGGGTCAAACACCATATATTTT	CASSRREGSNTIYF
TRBV15	.	TRBJ2-1	.	TGTGCCACCAGCAGAGGTGGGACAAGACTCTACAATGAGCAGTTCTTC	CATSRGGTRLYNEQFF
TRBV29-1	.	TRBJ1-1	.	TGCAGCGCTGTGGACAAAGCGTTGAACACTGAAGCTTTCTTT	CSAVDKALNTEAFF
TRBV5-1	.	TRBJ1-3	few	TGCGCCAGCAGCTTGGGAGGGACTGGAAACACCATATATTTT	CASSLGGTGNTIYF
TRBV25-1	.	TRBJ2-1	.	TGTGCCAGCAGTGGGTCGGATAGGAGCTCCTACAATGAGCAGTTCTTC	CASSGSDRSSYNEQFF
TRBV6-5	.	TRBJ2-7	.	TGTGCCAGCAGCCCCGGGCGGCGGGGCCGGTACGAGCAGTACTTC	CASSPGRRGRYEQYF
TRBV10-3	TRBD2	TRBJ2-1	.	TGTGCCATCAGTGTCTGGGGGAGGGCCCCCTACAATGAGCAGTTCTTC	CAISVWGRAPYNEQFF
TRBV6-5	.	TRBJ1-2	few	TGTGCCATATGGGGGAGAGGGGGAATTAACTATGGCTACACCTTC	CAIWGRGGINYGYTF
TRBV28	.	TRBJ1-5	.	TGTGCCAGCAGTTTCCCAATCCGGGGGAGCAATCAGCCCCAGCATTTT	CASSFPIRGSNQPQHF
TRBV19	TRBD2	TRBJ2-3	.	TGTGCCAGTAGTGTCGGGACTAGCGGCCCAACTAGCACAGATACGCAGTATTTT	CASSVGTSGPTSTDTQYF
TRBV5-4	TRBD1	TRBJ2-1	.	TGTGCCAGCAGCACCAAACCGGGACAGGGTTTCAATGAGCAGTTCTTC	CASSTKPGQGFNEQFF
TRBV28	.	TRBJ2-7	.	TGTGCCAGCAGCCTGGGCCTATGGGAGCAGTACTTC	CASSLGLWEQYF
TRBV4-1	TRBD1	TRBJ1-4	.	TGCGCCAGCAGCCCCGAGGACAGGGTTGGGGAAAAACTGTTTTTT	CASSPEDRVGEKLFF
TRBV18	.	TRBJ1-1	once	TGTGCCAGCTCACCGATCCGGTTCACCCCTGAAGCTTTCTTT	CASSPIRFTPEAFF
TRBV9	.	TRBJ2-3	.	TGTGCCAGCAGCTTGAGACGGGGTTCCCCAGATACGCAGTATTTT	CASSLRRGSPDTQYF
TRBV4-2	TRBD2	TRBJ2-3	.	TGTGCCAGCAGCCAAGGGCTAGCGGGAGGGCCAAGCACAGATACGCAGTATTTT	CASSQGLAGGPSTDTQYF
TRBV2	.	TRBJ2-5	.	TGTGCCAGCAGTGGAACACAAGAGACCCAGTACTTC	CASSGTQETQYF
TRBV6-5	TRBD2	TRBJ2-1	.	TGTGCCAGCAGTGCTGAGGGACTACCTGACGAGCAGTTCTTC	CASSAEGLPDEQFF
TRBV9	TRBD2	TRBJ2-3	once	TGTGCCAGCAGCGTCCAGGACCCTCCCCGGGGGGATGAGCAGTATTTT	CASSVQDPPRGDEQYF
TRBV28	TRBD1	TRBJ1-2	.	TGTGCCAGCAGTTTGGGACAGCTACTCTATGGCTACACCTTC	CASSLGQLLYGYTF
TRBV7-9	TRBD1	TRBJ1-5	.	TGTGCCAGCAGTATCACAGGGGACCAGCCCCAGCATTTT	CASSITGDQPQHF
TRBV19	TRBD2	TRBJ2-1	.	TGTGCCAGTAATTCGCTAGCGGACAATGAGCAGTTCTTC	CASNSLADNEQFF
TRBV25-1	TRBD1	TRBJ1-3	.	TGTGCCAGCCGGGACAGGACGGGGGGAAACACCATATATTTT	CASRDRTGGNTIYF
TRBV2	TRBD2	TRBJ2-5	.	TGTGCCAGCAGAACGGGAGGAGGTCGGGAGACCCAGTACTTC	CASRTGGGRETQYF
TRBV6-6	.	TRBJ2-5	once	TGTGCCAGCAGTTCCCCTATCCACCAAGAGACCCAGTACTTC	CASSSPIHQETQYF